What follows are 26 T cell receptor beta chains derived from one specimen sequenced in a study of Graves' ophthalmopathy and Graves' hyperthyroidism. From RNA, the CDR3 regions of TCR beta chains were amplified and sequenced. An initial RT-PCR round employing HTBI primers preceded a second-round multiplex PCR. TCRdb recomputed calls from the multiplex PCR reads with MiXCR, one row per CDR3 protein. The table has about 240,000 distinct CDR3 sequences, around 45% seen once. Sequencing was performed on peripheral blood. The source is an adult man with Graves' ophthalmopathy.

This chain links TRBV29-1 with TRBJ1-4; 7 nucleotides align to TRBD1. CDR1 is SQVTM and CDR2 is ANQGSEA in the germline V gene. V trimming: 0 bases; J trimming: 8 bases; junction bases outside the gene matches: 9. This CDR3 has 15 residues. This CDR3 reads CSVEDPSRGAEKLFF. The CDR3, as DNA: TGCAGCGTTGAAGACCCATCCAGGGGGGCCGAAAAACTGTTTTTT. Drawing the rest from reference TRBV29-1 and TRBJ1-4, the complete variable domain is SAVISQKPSRDICQRGTSLTIQCQVDSQVTMMFWYRQQPGQSLTLIATANQGSEATYESGFVIDKFPISRPNLTFSTLTVSNMSPEDSSIYLCSVEDPSRGAEKLFFGSGTQLSVL.

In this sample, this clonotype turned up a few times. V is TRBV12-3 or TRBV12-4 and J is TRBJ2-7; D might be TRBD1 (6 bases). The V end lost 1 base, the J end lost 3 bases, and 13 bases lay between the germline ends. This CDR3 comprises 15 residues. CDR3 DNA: TGTGCCAGCAGTTTAGGGACAGCCCAGGGCTACGAGCAGTACTTC. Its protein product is CASSLGTAQGYEQYF.

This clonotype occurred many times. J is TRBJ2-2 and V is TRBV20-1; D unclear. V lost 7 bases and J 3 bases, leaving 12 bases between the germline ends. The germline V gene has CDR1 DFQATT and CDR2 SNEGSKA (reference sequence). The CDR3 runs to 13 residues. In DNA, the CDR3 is TGCAGTGGTTTGGGCGCGGACACCGGGGAGCTGTTTTTT. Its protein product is CSGLGADTGELFF.

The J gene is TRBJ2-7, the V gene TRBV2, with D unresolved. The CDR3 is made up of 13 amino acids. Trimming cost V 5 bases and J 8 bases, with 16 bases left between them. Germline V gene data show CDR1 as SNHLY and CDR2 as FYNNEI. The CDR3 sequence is CASSWALRDKQYF. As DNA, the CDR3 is TGTGCCAGCAGTTGGGCCCTAAGGGATAAGCAGTACTTC.

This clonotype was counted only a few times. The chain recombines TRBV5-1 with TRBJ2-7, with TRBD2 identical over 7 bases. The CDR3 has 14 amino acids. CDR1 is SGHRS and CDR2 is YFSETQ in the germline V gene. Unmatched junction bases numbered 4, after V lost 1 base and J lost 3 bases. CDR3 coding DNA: TGCGCCAGCAGCTTGAGTGGGAGGGGCTACGAGCAGTACTTC. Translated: CASSLSGRGYEQYF.

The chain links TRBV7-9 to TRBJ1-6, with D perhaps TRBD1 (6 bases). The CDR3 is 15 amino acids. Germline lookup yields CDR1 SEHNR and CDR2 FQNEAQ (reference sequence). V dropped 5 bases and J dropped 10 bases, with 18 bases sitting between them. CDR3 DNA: TGTGCCAGCAGCCAATCGACAGGTTTCGAGTCACCCCTCCACTTT. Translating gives CASSQSTGFESPLHF.

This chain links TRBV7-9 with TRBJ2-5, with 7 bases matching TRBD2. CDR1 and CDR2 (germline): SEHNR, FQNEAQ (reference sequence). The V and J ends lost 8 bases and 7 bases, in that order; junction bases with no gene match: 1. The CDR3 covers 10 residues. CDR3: CASGRGTQYF. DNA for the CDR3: TGTGCCAGCGGGAGGGGGACCCAGTACTTC.

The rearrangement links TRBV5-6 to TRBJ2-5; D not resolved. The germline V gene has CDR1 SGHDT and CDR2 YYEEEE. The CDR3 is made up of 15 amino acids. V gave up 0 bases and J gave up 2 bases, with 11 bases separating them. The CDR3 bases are TGTGCCAGCAGCTTGGTAACGCGCGATCAAGAGACCCAGTACTTC. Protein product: CASSLVTRDQETQYF.

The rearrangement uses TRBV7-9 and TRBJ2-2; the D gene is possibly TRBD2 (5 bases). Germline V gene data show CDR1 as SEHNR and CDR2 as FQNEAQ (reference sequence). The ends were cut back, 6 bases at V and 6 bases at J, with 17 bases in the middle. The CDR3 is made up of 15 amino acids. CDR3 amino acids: CASRPRGGEAGELFF. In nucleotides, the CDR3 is TGTGCCAGCAGACCACGGGGTGGCGAGGCCGGGGAGCTGTTTTTT.

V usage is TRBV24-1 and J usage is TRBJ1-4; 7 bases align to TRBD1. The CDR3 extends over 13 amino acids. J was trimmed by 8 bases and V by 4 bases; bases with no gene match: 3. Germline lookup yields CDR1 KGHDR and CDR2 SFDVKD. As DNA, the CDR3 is TGTGCCACCAGTGAGACACAGGGGGAAAAACTGTTTTTT. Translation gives CATSETQGEKLFF.

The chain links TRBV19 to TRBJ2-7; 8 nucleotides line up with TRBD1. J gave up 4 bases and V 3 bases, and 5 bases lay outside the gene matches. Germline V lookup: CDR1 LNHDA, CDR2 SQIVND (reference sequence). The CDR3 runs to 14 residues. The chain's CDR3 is CASSIAGGSYEQYF. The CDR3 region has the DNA TGTGCCAGTAGTATCGCAGGGGGCTCTTACGAGCAGTACTTC. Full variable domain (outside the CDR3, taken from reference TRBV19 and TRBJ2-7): DGGITQSPKYLFRKEGQNVTLSCEQNLNHDAMYWYRQDPGQGLRLIYYSQIVNDFQKGDIAEGYSVSREKKESFPLTVTSAQKNPTAFYLCASSIAGGSYEQYFGPGTRLTVT.

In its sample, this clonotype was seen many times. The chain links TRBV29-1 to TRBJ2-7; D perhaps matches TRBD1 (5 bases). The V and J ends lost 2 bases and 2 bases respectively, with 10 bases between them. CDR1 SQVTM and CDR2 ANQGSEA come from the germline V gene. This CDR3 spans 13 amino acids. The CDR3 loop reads CSVEQGSTYEQYF. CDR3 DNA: TGCAGCGTTGAACAGGGTAGCACCTACGAGCAGTACTTC.

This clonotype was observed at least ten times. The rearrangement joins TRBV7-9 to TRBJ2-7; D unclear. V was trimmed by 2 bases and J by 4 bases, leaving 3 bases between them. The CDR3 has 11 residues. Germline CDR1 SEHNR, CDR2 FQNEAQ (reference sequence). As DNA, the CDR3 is TGTGCCAGCAGCTTATTGTACGAGCAGTACTTC. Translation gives CASSLLYEQYF.

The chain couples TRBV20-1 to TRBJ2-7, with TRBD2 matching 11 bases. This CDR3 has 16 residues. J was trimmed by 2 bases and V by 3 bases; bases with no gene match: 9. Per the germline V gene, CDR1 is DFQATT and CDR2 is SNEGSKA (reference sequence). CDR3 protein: CSASPSGGSYPYEQYF. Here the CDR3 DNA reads TGCAGTGCTAGCCCTAGCGGGGGGTCGTATCCCTACGAGCAGTACTTC.

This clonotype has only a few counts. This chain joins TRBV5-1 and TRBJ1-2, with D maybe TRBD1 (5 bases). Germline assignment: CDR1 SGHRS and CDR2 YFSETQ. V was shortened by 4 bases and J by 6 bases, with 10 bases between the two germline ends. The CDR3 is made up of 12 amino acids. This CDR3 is CASSAGTDGYTF. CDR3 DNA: TGCGCCAGCAGCGCTGGGACGGATGGCTACACCTTC.

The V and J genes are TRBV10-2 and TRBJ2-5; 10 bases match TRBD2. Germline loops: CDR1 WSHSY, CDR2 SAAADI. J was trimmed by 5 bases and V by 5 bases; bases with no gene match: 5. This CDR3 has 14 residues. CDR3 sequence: CASSRLAGEETQYF. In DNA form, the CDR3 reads TGCGCCAGCAGTCGGCTAGCGGGAGAGGAGACCCAGTACTTC.

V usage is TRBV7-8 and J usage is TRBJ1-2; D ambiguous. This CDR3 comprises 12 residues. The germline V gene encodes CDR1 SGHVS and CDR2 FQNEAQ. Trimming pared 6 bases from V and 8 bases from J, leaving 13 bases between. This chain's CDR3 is CASRQAGKGYTF. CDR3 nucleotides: TGTGCCAGCAGGCAAGCTGGGAAGGGCTACACCTTC.

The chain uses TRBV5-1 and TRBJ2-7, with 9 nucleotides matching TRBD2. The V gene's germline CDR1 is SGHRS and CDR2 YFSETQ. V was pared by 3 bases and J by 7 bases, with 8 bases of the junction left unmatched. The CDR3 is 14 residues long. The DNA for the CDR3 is TGCGCCAGCAGCTCGGGACTAGCCGTGGGGGAGCAGTACTTC. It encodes CASSSGLAVGEQYF.

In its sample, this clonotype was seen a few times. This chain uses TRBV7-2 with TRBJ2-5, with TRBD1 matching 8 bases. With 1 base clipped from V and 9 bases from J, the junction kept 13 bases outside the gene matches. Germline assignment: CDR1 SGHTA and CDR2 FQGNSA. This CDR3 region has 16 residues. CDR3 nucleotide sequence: TGTGCCAGCAGCTTAGAGGCAGGGACAGGTTTCGTCCCCCAGTACTTC. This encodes CASSLEAGTGFVPQYF.

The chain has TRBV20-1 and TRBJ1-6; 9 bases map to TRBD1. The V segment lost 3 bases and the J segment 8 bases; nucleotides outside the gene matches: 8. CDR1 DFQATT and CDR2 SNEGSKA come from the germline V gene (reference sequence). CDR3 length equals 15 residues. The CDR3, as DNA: TGCAGTGCTAGTATCCCGGGACAGGGCTATTCACCCCTCCACTTT. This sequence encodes CSASIPGQGYSPLHF.

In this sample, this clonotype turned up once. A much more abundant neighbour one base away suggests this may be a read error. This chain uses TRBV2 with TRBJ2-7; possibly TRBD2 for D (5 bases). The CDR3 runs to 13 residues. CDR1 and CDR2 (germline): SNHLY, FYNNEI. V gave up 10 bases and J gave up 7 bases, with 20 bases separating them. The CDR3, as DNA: TGTGCCATCAGCCAAGAGGCACGGGGTGAGCAGTACTTC. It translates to CAISQEARGEQYF.

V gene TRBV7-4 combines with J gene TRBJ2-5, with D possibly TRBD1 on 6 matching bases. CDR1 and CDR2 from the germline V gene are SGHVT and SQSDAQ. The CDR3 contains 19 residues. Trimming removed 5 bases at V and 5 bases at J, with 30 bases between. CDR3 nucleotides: TGTGCCAGCAGCCAAGGGGTCTCCGGACAGACCCCTACAAGGGAGACCCAGTACTTC. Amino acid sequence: CASSQGVSGQTPTRETQYF.

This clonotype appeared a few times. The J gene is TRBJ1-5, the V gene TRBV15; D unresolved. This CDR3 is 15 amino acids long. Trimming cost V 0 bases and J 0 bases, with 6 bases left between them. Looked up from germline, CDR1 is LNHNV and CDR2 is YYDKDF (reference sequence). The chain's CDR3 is CATSRDWGSNQPQHF. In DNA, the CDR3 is TGTGCCACCAGCAGAGATTGGGGTAGCAATCAGCCCCAGCATTTT.

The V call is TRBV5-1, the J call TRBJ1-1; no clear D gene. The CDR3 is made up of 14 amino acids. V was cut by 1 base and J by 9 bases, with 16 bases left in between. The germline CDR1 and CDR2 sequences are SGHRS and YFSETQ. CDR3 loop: CASSLRSSVDQAFF. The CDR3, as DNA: TGCGCCAGCAGCTTGAGGTCTTCAGTAGATCAAGCTTTCTTT.

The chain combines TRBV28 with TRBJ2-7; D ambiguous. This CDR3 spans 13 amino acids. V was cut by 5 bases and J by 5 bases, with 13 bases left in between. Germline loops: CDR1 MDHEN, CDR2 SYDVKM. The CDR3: CASSLTAVHEQYF. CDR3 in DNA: TGTGCCAGCAGTCTGACTGCCGTCCACGAGCAGTACTTC.

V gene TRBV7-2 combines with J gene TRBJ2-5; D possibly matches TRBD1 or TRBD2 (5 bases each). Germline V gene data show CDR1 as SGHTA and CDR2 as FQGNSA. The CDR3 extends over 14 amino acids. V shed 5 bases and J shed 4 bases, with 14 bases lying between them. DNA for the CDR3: TGTGCCAGCAGCCAAGACGGGGCCAGAGAGACCCAGTACTTC. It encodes CASSQDGARETQYF.